These T cell receptor beta chains were read from a single sample in a study of naive and memory T cell subsets. TCRdb re-derived calls from the UMI-ligation and nested PCR reads in MiXCR, one entry per CDR3 protein. The data show more than 25,000 distinct CDR3 sequences, about 10% seen once. Sequencing used effector memory CD4+ T cells from blood. The receptors shown here come from a human donor in good health. Each CDR3 is given with its conserved first and last residue. Each record gives: CDR3 protein, CDR3 DNA, V gene, J gene, clone size, D gene. D genes are given only for firm matches. Some rows have no size entry. The others give once, few or many, or a class for an expanded clone.

CDR3 protein: CATSDPTGVQPQHF
CDR3 DNA: TGTGCCACCAGTGACCCGACAGGGGTTCAGCCCCAGCATTTT
V gene: TRBV24-1
J gene: TRBJ1-5
clone size: NA
D gene: TRBD1

CDR3 protein: CSAQSRGGNYEQYF
CDR3 DNA: TGCAGTGCTCAAAGCAGGGGGGGAAACTACGAGCAGTACTTC
V gene: TRBV20-1
J gene: TRBJ2-7
clone size: many
D gene: NA

CDR3 protein: CASSRSSGGLTDTQYF
CDR3 DNA: TGTGCCAGCAGCCGTTCTAGCGGGGGCCTCACAGATACGCAGTATTTT
V gene: TRBV7-2
J gene: TRBJ2-3
clone size: many
D gene: TRBD2

CDR3 protein: CASSLVANNSPLHF
CDR3 DNA: TGTGCCAGCAGCTTAGTGGCCAATAATTCACCCCTCCACTTT
V gene: TRBV7-2
J gene: TRBJ1-6
clone size: NA
D gene: NA

CDR3 protein: CASSLPGTSGGTDTQYF
CDR3 DNA: TGCGCCAGCAGCTTGCCCGGGACTAGCGGGGGCACAGATACGCAGTATTTT
V gene: TRBV5-1
J gene: TRBJ2-3
clone size: NA
D gene: TRBD2

CDR3 protein: CASRTTGERSEKLFF
CDR3 DNA: TGTGCCAGCAGGACTACAGGGGAGAGGAGTGAAAAACTGTTTTTT
V gene: TRBV6-1
J gene: TRBJ1-4
clone size: few
D gene: TRBD1

CDR3 protein: CASRQTGDSYNEQFF
CDR3 DNA: TGTGCCAGCAGGCAGACAGGAGACTCCTACAATGAGCAGTTCTTC
V gene: TRBV6-2/TRBV6-3
J gene: TRBJ2-1
clone size: few
D gene: NA

CDR3 protein: CASSPNPTRVTDTQYF
CDR3 DNA: TGTGCCAGCAGCCCCAACCCTACTAGAGTCACAGATACGCAGTATTTT
V gene: TRBV7-2
J gene: TRBJ2-3
clone size: few
D gene: NA

CDR3 protein: CASSPYKAVGLSYEQYF
CDR3 DNA: TGTGCCAGCAGCCCTTACAAGGCCGTAGGGCTGTCCTACGAGCAGTACTTC
V gene: TRBV7-9
J gene: TRBJ2-7
clone size: NA
D gene: NA

CDR3 protein: CASSQEVGPLGEFF
CDR3 DNA: TGCGCCAGCAGCCAAGAGGTGGGCCCCTTGGGTGAGTTCTTC
V gene: TRBV4-3
J gene: TRBJ2-1
clone size: medium-sized
D gene: NA

CDR3 protein: CSVGSGRVYNEQFF
CDR3 DNA: TGCAGCGTAGGAAGCGGGAGGGTTTACAATGAGCAGTTCTTC
V gene: TRBV20-1
J gene: TRBJ2-1
clone size: NA
D gene: TRBD2

CDR3 protein: CASSISPGALGYTF
CDR3 DNA: TGTGCCAGTAGTATATCCCCGGGCGCCCTTGGCTACACCTTC
V gene: TRBV19
J gene: TRBJ1-2
clone size: many
D gene: NA

CDR3 protein: CSALSAGTGTNEQFF
CDR3 DNA: TGCAGTGCTCTGTCTGCCGGGACAGGGACAAATGAGCAGTTCTTC
V gene: TRBV20-1
J gene: TRBJ2-1
clone size: few
D gene: TRBD1

CDR3 protein: CASRQGTGSDEQFF
CDR3 DNA: TGTGCCAGCCGTCAAGGGACAGGGAGCGATGAGCAGTTCTTC
V gene: TRBV7-2
J gene: TRBJ2-1
clone size: few
D gene: TRBD1

CDR3 protein: CATSRTSGGLNEQFF
CDR3 DNA: TGTGCCACCAGCAGAACTAGCGGGGGCCTCAATGAGCAGTTCTTC
V gene: TRBV15
J gene: TRBJ2-1
clone size: few
D gene: TRBD2

CDR3 protein: CASSPPWDYTEAFF
CDR3 DNA: TGTGCCAGCTCACCACCTTGGGACTACACTGAAGCTTTCTTT
V gene: TRBV18
J gene: TRBJ1-1
clone size: few
D gene: NA

CDR3 protein: CSAADRGQSPSNEKLFF
CDR3 DNA: TGCAGTGCTGCCGACAGGGGGCAATCCCCGTCGAATGAAAAACTGTTTTTT
V gene: TRBV20-1
J gene: TRBJ1-4
clone size: few
D gene: TRBD1

CDR3 protein: CASEAAEAFF
CDR3 DNA: TGTGCCAGTGAAGCGGCTGAAGCTTTCTTT
V gene: TRBV12-5
J gene: TRBJ1-1
clone size: NA
D gene: NA

CDR3 protein: CASSSSPGGSQYF
CDR3 DNA: TGTGCCAGCAGTTCTAGCCCGGGGGGTTCGCAGTATTTT
V gene: TRBV7-2
J gene: TRBJ2-3
clone size: NA
D gene: TRBD2

CDR3 protein: CSANDGGAGNTIYF
CDR3 DNA: TGCAGTGCAAATGACGGGGGCGCTGGAAACACCATATATTTT
V gene: TRBV20-1
J gene: TRBJ1-3
clone size: few
D gene: NA

CDR3 protein: CASSHSSGANVLTF
CDR3 DNA: TGTGCCAGCAGTCACAGCTCTGGGGCCAACGTCCTGACTTTC
V gene: TRBV27
J gene: TRBJ2-6
clone size: many
D gene: NA

CDR3 protein: CASSPFNSLGEGNTIYF
CDR3 DNA: TGTGCCAGCAGCCCATTCAATTCACTCGGAGAAGGAAACACCATATATTTT
V gene: TRBV3-1
J gene: TRBJ1-3
clone size: few
D gene: NA

CDR3 protein: CASSLRAGRGNEQFF
CDR3 DNA: TGTGCCAGCAGTTTAAGGGCAGGGAGGGGCAATGAGCAGTTCTTC
V gene: TRBV12-3/TRBV12-4
J gene: TRBJ2-1
clone size: NA
D gene: TRBD2